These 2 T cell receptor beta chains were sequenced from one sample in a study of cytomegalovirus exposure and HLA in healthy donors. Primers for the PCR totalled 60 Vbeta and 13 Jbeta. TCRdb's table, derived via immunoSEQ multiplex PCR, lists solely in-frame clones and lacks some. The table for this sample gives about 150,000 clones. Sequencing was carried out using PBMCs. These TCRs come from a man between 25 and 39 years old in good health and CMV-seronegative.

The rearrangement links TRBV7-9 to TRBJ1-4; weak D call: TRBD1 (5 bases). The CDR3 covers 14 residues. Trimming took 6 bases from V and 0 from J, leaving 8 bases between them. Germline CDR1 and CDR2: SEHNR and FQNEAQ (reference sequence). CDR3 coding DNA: TGTGCCAGCAGGGTGACAGCAACTAATGAAAAACTGTTTTTT. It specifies CASRVTATNEKLFF.

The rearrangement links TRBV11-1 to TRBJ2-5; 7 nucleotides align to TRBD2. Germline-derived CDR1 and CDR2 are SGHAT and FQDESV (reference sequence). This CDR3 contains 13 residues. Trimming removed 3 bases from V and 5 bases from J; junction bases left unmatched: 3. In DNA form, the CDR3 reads TGTGCCAGCAGCTTGGGAGGGACGGAGACCCAGTACTTC. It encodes CASSLGGTETQYF.